Presented here are 25 T cell receptor beta chains from one specimen sequenced in a study of T cell responses to AZD1222 COVID-19 vaccine (dated by TCRdb to the early 2020s). Library preparation was by the immunoSEQ multiplex PCR assay. The clones in this table, taken by TCRdb from immuneACCESS, are in-frame only. Not every clone is retained; where verified, under half of the shortfall comes from an unresolved V gene, and the cause of the rest is unknown. This sample is represented by roughly 99,000 clones; 75% to 95% of them were singletons. Together, the top ten hold about 6.8% of the sample. According to the study, the label for this sample's time point signals: about 28 days (+/-7) after the second vaccine dose. The input for sequencing was peripheral blood, taken 28 days after the second AZD1222 dose. The receptors shown here come from an adult who received the AZD1222 COVID-19 vaccine.

V gene TRBV19 combines with J gene TRBJ2-2; 8 bases are shared with TRBD1. V trimming: 2 bases; J trimming: 5 bases; junction bases outside the gene matches: 4. CDR1 is LNHDA, CDR2 SQIVND, per germline (reference sequence). The CDR3 contains 15 residues. CDR3: CASSITYRGTGELFF. As DNA, the CDR3 is TGTGCCAGTAGTATAACCTACAGGGGGACCGGGGAGCTGTTTTTT.

The rearrangement uses TRBV15 and TRBJ2-1; 7 bases map to TRBD2. The CDR3 spans 13 residues. Germline V CDR1 and CDR2: LNHNV, YYDKDF (reference sequence). V shed 4 bases, J shed 10 bases, and the junction held 7 bases outside the gene matches. The CDR3 DNA reads as TGTGCCACCAGCAAGGGAGGGATCTGGGAGCAGTTCTTC. Its translation: CATSKGGIWEQFF.

The chain uses TRBV6-6 and TRBJ1-1; TRBD1 agrees at 7 bases. The V gene end was trimmed by 5 bases and the J gene end by 1 base; junction bases not matched to a gene: 4. Germline V gene lookup returns CDR1 MNHNY and CDR2 SVGAGI (reference sequence). The CDR3 extends over 14 amino acids. In DNA, the CDR3 is TGTGCCAGCAGTGCCCGACAGGGGAACACTGAAGCTTTCTTT. Translating it yields CASSARQGNTEAFF.

This clone counts as large. The chain carries TRBV28 and TRBJ2-5; D might be TRBD1 or TRBD2, each matching 5 bases. Deletions cut 6 bases from V and 4 bases from J, with 15 bases between. This CDR3 has 14 residues. Germline loops: CDR1 MDHEN, CDR2 SYDVKM. The CDR3 loop is CASSSMGEGETQYF. For the CDR3, the DNA is TGTGCCAGCAGCTCCATGGGGGAAGGAGAGACCCAGTACTTC.

The gene calls are TRBV7-9 and TRBJ2-3, with 13 bases that match TRBD2. This CDR3 comprises 14 residues. Unmatched junction bases numbered 3, after V lost 5 bases and J lost 7 bases. CDR1 SEHNR and CDR2 FQNEAQ come from the germline V gene (reference sequence). This CDR3 is CASSPGTSGNTQYF. Here the CDR3 DNA reads TGTGCCAGCAGCCCCGGGACTAGCGGGAATACGCAGTATTTT.

The chain has TRBV30 and TRBJ1-1, with no clear D. Trimming took 8 bases from V and 3 from J, leaving 13 bases between them. Germline V gene sequence: CDR1 GTSNPN, CDR2 SVGIG (reference sequence). The CDR3 runs 12 residues. CDR3 region: CALERVHTEAFF. The DNA for the CDR3 is TGTGCCCTAGAGAGGGTTCACACTGAAGCTTTCTTT. The variable domain in full, completed from reference TRBV30 and TRBJ1-1, reads SQTIHQWPATLVQPVGSPLSLECTVEGTSNPNLYWYRQAAGRGLQLLFYSVGIGQISSEVPQNLSASRPQDRQFILSSKKLLLSDSGFYLCALERVHTEAFFGQGTRLTVV.

J is TRBJ2-1 and V is TRBV5-1; the match to TRBD2 covers 10 bases. The V and J ends lost 2 bases and 3 bases, in that order; junction bases with no gene match: 5. CDR3 size: 16 residues. Looked up from germline, CDR1 is SGHRS and CDR2 is YFSETQ. This CDR3 reads CASSFPLAGNYNEQFF. CDR3 nucleotide sequence: TGCGCCAGCAGCTTTCCACTAGCGGGGAACTACAATGAGCAGTTCTTC.

This chain links TRBV5-6 with TRBJ1-5; possible D gene TRBD1, 6 bases. Germline V gene sequence: CDR1 SGHDT, CDR2 YYEEEE. The CDR3 is 13 amino acids. Between the trimmed V and J ends, which lost 4 bases and 6 bases, there was a span of 11 bases. Here the CDR3 DNA reads TGTGCCAGCAGCCAAACAGGGTCTCAGCCCCAGCATTTT. Amino acids: CASSQTGSQPQHF.

The chain is built from TRBV19 and TRBJ2-1; 8 bases line up with TRBD2. The CDR3 runs 16 residues. J was trimmed by 5 bases and V by 3 bases; bases with no gene match: 9. The germline CDR1 and CDR2 sequences are LNHDA and SQIVND (reference sequence). The CDR3: CASSMELAGGHNEQFF. CDR3 coding DNA: TGTGCCAGTAGTATGGAGTTGGCGGGGGGACACAATGAGCAGTTCTTC.

This chain links TRBV5-1 with TRBJ2-7; 7 bases fit TRBD2. This CDR3 is 18 amino acids long. Losses at the gene ends were 2 bases for V and 1 base for J; bases not matched to a gene: 15. Germline V gene lookup returns CDR1 SGHRS and CDR2 YFSETQ. This CDR3 reads CASSFLGGQNLLSYEQYF. In nucleotides, the CDR3 is TGCGCCAGCAGCTTTTTGGGAGGGCAAAACCTTCTTTCCTACGAGCAGTACTTC.

The CDR3 protein is CASSLGTVLGGYTF. CDR3 nucleotide sequence: TGTGCCAGCAGCTTAGGGACGGTCCTCGGTGGCTACACCTTC. This chain joins TRBV7-2 and TRBJ1-2, with unresolved D. The CDR3 totals 14 residues. Germline V gives CDR1 SGHTA, CDR2 FQGNSA. The V end lost 1 base, the J end lost 7 bases, and 13 bases lay between the germline ends.

V usage is TRBV7-9 and J usage is TRBJ2-7, with 13 bases fitting TRBD2. Germline V CDR1 and CDR2: SEHNR, FQNEAQ (reference sequence). After removal of 5 bases from V and 7 bases from J, the junction contained 8 bases not matched to a gene. CDR3 length: 15 amino acids. This chain's CDR3 is CASSAKQGLAGEQYF. In nucleotides, the CDR3 is TGTGCCAGCAGCGCCAAACAGGGACTAGCGGGGGAGCAGTACTTC.

V usage is TRBV6-6 and J usage is TRBJ2-1; 16 bases are shared with TRBD2. V lost 5 bases to trimming and J lost 9 bases; unmatched junction nucleotides: 10. The CDR3 has 17 residues. The germline gives CDR1 MNHNY, CDR2 SVGAGI (reference sequence). CDR3 amino acids: CASSPPGLAGGRGEQFF. CDR3 nucleotides: TGTGCCAGCAGTCCTCCGGGACTAGCGGGGGGGCGTGGTGAGCAGTTCTTC.

The chain recombines TRBV7-8 with TRBJ1-2; 7 bases line up with TRBD1. V shed 4 bases and J 7 bases; nucleotides not matched to a gene: 15. The germline gives CDR1 SGHVS, CDR2 FQNEAQ. CDR3 size: 16 residues. CDR3 nucleotide sequence: TGTGCCAGCAGCTCATACAGGGTGCCAGGGGGAGTTGGCTACACCTTC. Translated: CASSSYRVPGGVGYTF. Full variable domain (remainder filled in from reference TRBV7-8 and TRBJ1-2): GAGVSQSPRYKVAKRGQDVALRCDPISGHVSLFWYQQALGQGPEFLTYFQNEAQLDKSGLPSDRFFAERPEGSVSTLKIQRTQQEDSAVYLCASSSYRVPGGVGYTFGSGTRLTVV.

V gene TRBV30 combines with J gene TRBJ1-5, with D perhaps matching TRBD1 (6 bases). The V end was cut by 6 bases, the J end by 5 bases, with 14 bases between. Germline CDR1 GTSNPN, CDR2 SVGIG (reference sequence). The CDR3 has 13 amino acids. DNA of the CDR3: TGTGCCTGCGACGGGGGCGGATATCAGCCCCAGCATTTT. Translating gives CACDGGGYQPQHF.

This chain connects TRBV5-1 to TRBJ2-2, with D possibly TRBD1 on 6 matching bases. CDR3 size: 16 residues. Per the germline V gene, CDR1 is SGHRS and CDR2 is YFSETQ. With 5 bases removed from V and 0 bases from J, the gap between germline ends came to 14 bases. The CDR3 region is CASRRQQGPNTGELFF. The CDR3 DNA follows: TGCGCCAGCAGACGGCAACAGGGTCCGAACACCGGGGAGCTGTTTTTT.

The chain combines TRBV7-9 with TRBJ2-7; 9 bases agree with TRBD1. Germline CDR1 and CDR2: SEHNR and FQNEAQ (reference sequence). The length of the CDR3 is 13 residues. J was trimmed by 0 bases and V by 8 bases; bases with no gene match: 2. CDR3 nucleotides: TGTGCCAGCGGGACAGGGAGCTCCTACGAGCAGTACTTC. It yields the protein CASGTGSSYEQYF.

The rearrangement links TRBV9 to TRBJ1-2, with 9 bases aligning to TRBD1. Germline assignment: CDR1 SGDLS and CDR2 YYNGEE. V shed 4 bases and J 10 bases; nucleotides not matched to a gene: 5. The CDR3 is 12 residues long. In nucleotides, the CDR3 is TGTGCCAGCAGCTCTGGACAGGGGTACTACACCTTC. It codes for CASSSGQGYYTF.

This rearrangement joins TRBV13 to TRBJ2-6; a weak D match, TRBD2 (7 bases). Germline CDR1 PRHDT, CDR2 FYEKMQ (reference sequence). V dropped 5 bases and J dropped 0 bases, with 14 bases sitting between them. The CDR3 runs to 17 residues. The CDR3 nucleotides read TGTGCCAGCAGCCGCGGGGGCTCCCCCTCTGGGGCCAACGTCCTGACTTTC. Its protein product is CASSRGGSPSGANVLTF. Supplemented by reference TRBV13 and TRBJ2-6, the full variable domain reads AAGVIQSPRHLIKEKRETATLKCYPIPRHDTVYWYQQGPGQDPQFLISFYEKMQSDKGSIPDRFSAQQFSDYHSELNMSSLELGDSALYFCASSRGGSPSGANVLTFGAGSRLTVL.

This rearrangement joins TRBV23-1 to TRBJ2-1; 13 nucleotides align to TRBD2. TRBV23-1 qualifies as an ORF whose function is uncertain. The length of the CDR3 is 19 residues. With V trimmed by 3 bases and J by 2 bases, 10 bases remained unmatched. CDR3 region: CASSHSPGLAGLTYNEQFF. The CDR3 nucleotides read TGCGCCAGCAGTCATTCTCCGGGACTAGCGGGACTAACCTACAATGAGCAGTTCTTC.

This clone came up a few times. J is TRBJ2-7 and V is TRBV5-1; perhaps TRBD2 as D (6 bases). Trimming pared 4 bases from V and 1 base from J, leaving 15 bases between. Per germline, CDR1 SGHRS and CDR2 YFSETQ. CDR3 length: 15 residues. The CDR3 protein is CASSPTSPFSYEQYF. CDR3 DNA sequence: TGCGCCAGCAGCCCTACTAGCCCCTTTTCCTACGAGCAGTACTTC.

V gene TRBV15 combines with J gene TRBJ2-1, with 9 bases matching TRBD2. Germline-derived CDR1 and CDR2 are LNHNV and YYDKDF (reference sequence). CDR3 size: 18 residues. V dropped 1 base and J dropped 3; count of bases not matched to a gene: 10. CDR3 region: CATSRAASLAGFYNEQFF. Written as DNA, the CDR3 is TGTGCCACCAGCAGAGCGGCCTCGCTAGCGGGGTTCTACAATGAGCAGTTCTTC.

The chain uses TRBV6-5 and TRBJ1-2; D is possibly TRBD1 (5 bases). There are 14 residues in the CDR3. The V end was cut by 6 bases, the J end by 3 bases, with 14 bases between. Germline CDR1 is MNHEY and CDR2 is SVGAGI. DNA of the CDR3: TGTGCCAGCAGGGGACTCTTAGGTGACTATGGCTACACCTTC. It specifies CASRGLLGDYGYTF.

The chain joins TRBV18 to TRBJ2-1, with 7 nucleotides matching TRBD2. After removal of 6 bases from V and 10 bases from J, the junction contained 18 bases not matched to a gene. CDR1 and CDR2 from the germline V gene are KGHSH and LQKENI. The CDR3 contains 16 residues. The CDR3 is CASSPFIGMSGDEQFF. CDR3 coding DNA: TGTGCCAGCTCTCCATTCATCGGAATGAGCGGGGACGAGCAGTTCTTC.

The V gene is TRBV5-1, the J gene TRBJ2-2; 8 bases are a match to TRBD2. Trimming cost V 3 bases and J 2 bases; bases outside gene matches: 9. The CDR3 has 17 amino acids. The germline CDR1 and CDR2 sequences are SGHRS and YFSETQ. The CDR3 bases are TGCGCCAGCAGCTCGAGGGCACTAGCGGAAAACACCGGGGAGCTGTTTTTT. This sequence encodes CASSSRALAENTGELFF.